Sequencing of this T cell receptor (beta chain) was carried out in a study of T cell responses to AZD1222 COVID-19 vaccine. Overall study results and limits: Repertoires were obtained solely post-peak T cell response. Unmutated variant regions are reportedly targeted by nearly half of spike-specific TCRs. Compared with day 0, the breadth and depth of the Spike-specific TCR repertoire rose significantly after two doses of AZD1222.

Concerning this clone: The antigen remains undetermined. The DNA is left out, because the CDR3 cannot be placed on it with certainty; the CDR3 is given as TCRdb lists it.

Assay: immunoSEQ multiplex PCR; the TCRdb copy retains only in-frame clones and omits some. The repertoire holds more than 65,000 clones, with around 85% as singletons. Looked up from germline, CDR1 is SGHDT and CDR2 is YYEEEE. The CDR3 has 12 residues if both end residues are counted. The V call is TRBV5-6, the J call TRBJ1-1. Sequenced here: peripheral blood, sampled 28 days after the second AZD1222 dose. This clonotype originated in an adult who received the AZD1222 COVID-19 vaccine. The CDR3 reads CASSFRGRYAFF.